Below are 20 T cell receptor beta chains sequenced from a single sample in a study of T-cell memory formation after mild COVID-19. TCRdb reanalysed the 5' RACE reads using MiXCR and keeps one entry per CDR3 protein. The sample lists roughly 130,000 distinct CDR3 sequences; about a sixth were seen once. The material sequenced was PBMCs or a T cell subset sorted from them (not recorded which). These receptors came from a man aged 18 to 29 who had mild COVID-19 (a few samples of this study predate the infection). Cell type and time point are not known.

This clonotype was seen a handful of times. The chain employs TRBV6-5 and TRBJ2-2; D unclear. CDR1 is MNHEY and CDR2 is SVGAGI in the germline V gene. Trimming removed 6 bases from V and 0 bases from J, with 14 bases in between. The CDR3 runs to 16 residues. CDR3 loop: CASRKTVWANTGELFF. In DNA, the CDR3 is TGTGCCAGCAGGAAGACGGTCTGGGCGAACACCGGGGAGCTGTTTTTT.

The chain couples TRBV7-2 to TRBJ1-1; TRBD1 aligns across 7 bases. This CDR3 has 13 amino acids. With V trimmed by 5 bases and J by 1 base, 1 base remained unmatched. Germline V gene sequence: CDR1 SGHTA, CDR2 FQGNSA. The CDR3 sequence: CASSGDRNTEAFF. DNA for the CDR3: TGTGCCAGCAGCGGGGACAGGAACACTGAAGCTTTCTTT.

This chain connects TRBV7-2 to TRBJ2-1; the D gene is possibly TRBD1 (6 bases). Germline V gives CDR1 SGHTA, CDR2 FQGNSA. The germline V and J ends were trimmed by 4 bases and 3 bases, with 13 bases remaining between them. The CDR3 is made up of 15 amino acids. The CDR3 loop reads CASSSDRTIYNEQFF. In nucleotides, the CDR3 is TGTGCCAGCAGCTCTGACAGGACCATCTACAATGAGCAGTTCTTC.

This clonotype was detected a few times. V and J are TRBV29-1 and TRBJ2-7; 7 bases map to TRBD2. Trimming cost V 1 base and J 5 bases; bases outside gene matches: 2. CDR1 SQVTM and CDR2 ANQGSEA come from the germline V gene. The CDR3 has 12 amino acids. The CDR3 reads CSVEGSGNEQYF. For the CDR3, the DNA is TGCAGCGTTGAAGGGAGCGGGAACGAGCAGTACTTC.

The chain links TRBV2 to TRBJ1-1; unclear D gene. Trimming took 2 bases from V and 11 from J, leaving 9 bases between them. CDR3 length: 11 residues. From germline, CDR1 is SNHLY and CDR2 FYNNEI. The DNA of the CDR3 is TGTGCCAGCAGTGAACTCCCCCCCGCTTTCTTT. It encodes CASSELPPAFF.

The CDR3 loop is CASSQDRLANTGELFF. The CDR3 DNA reads TGTGCCAGCAGCCAAGACCGCCTAGCGAACACCGGGGAGCTGTTTTTT. V is TRBV4-2 and J is TRBJ2-2; D gene uncertain. The CDR3 is 16 amino acids. Per germline, CDR1 LGHNA and CDR2 YNFKEQ. The V end was cut by 0 bases, the J end by 0 bases, with 8 bases between.

The table lists this clonotype with many counts. The V and J genes are TRBV4-2 and TRBJ2-1; D unclear. Trimming took 3 bases from V and 5 from J, leaving 14 bases between them. Germline CDR1 reads LGHNA; CDR2 reads YNFKEQ. This CDR3 contains 15 residues. The CDR3 coding sequence is TGTGCCAGCAGCCATGAAAAGGGCCCCGACAATGAGCAGTTCTTC. This codes for CASSHEKGPDNEQFF.

The CDR3 coding sequence is TGCGCCAGCAGCCACTCCAGGGAGAACTATGGCTACACCTTC. Its translation is CASSHSRENYGYTF. The rearrangement links TRBV4-3 to TRBJ1-2; TRBD1 is a possible D gene (5 bases). Looked up from germline, CDR1 is LGHNA and CDR2 is YSLEER. This CDR3 spans 14 amino acids. Trimming pared 3 bases from V and 2 bases from J, leaving 10 bases between.

The chain combines TRBV12-3 or TRBV12-4 with TRBJ1-4; 8 nucleotides line up with TRBD1. This CDR3 has 14 amino acids. With V trimmed by 6 bases and J by 2 bases, 2 bases remained unmatched. The CDR3 DNA is TGTGCCAGCAGAACAGGGGGTACTAATGAAAAACTGTTTTTT. Protein product: CASRTGGTNEKLFF.

The rearrangement joins TRBV10-1 to TRBJ2-3, with 10 bases identical to TRBD2. The CDR3 is 19 residues long. V shed 3 bases, J shed 3 bases, and the junction held 15 bases outside the gene matches. CDR1 and CDR2 (germline): WNHNN, SYGVQD (reference sequence). DNA for the CDR3: TGCGCCAGCAGTGACCTTACTAGCGGGGACGACGGCAGGACAGATACGCAGTATTTT. The encoded protein is CASSDLTSGDDGRTDTQYF.

This chain links TRBV18 with TRBJ2-7; 7 positions agree with TRBD2. Germline V lookup: CDR1 KGHSH, CDR2 LQKENI. V lost 6 bases to trimming and J lost 6 bases; unmatched junction nucleotides: 11. The CDR3 sequence is 14 residues long. The CDR3 DNA follows: TGTGCCAGCTCGCGAGCCTACGGGGGGAGCGAGCAGTACGTC. This sequence encodes CASSRAYGGSEQYV.

The CDR3 loop is CASSHTGQGNEQYF. The CDR3 nucleotides read TGTGCCAGCAGCCACACGGGACAGGGAAACGAGCAGTACTTC. The chain links TRBV3-1 to TRBJ2-7; 9 nucleotides agree with TRBD1. The germline CDR1 and CDR2 sequences are LGHDT and YNNKEL (reference sequence). V trimming: 3 bases; J trimming: 5 bases; junction bases outside the gene matches: 5. The CDR3 runs 14 residues.

The J gene is TRBJ2-1, the V gene TRBV7-3; no reliable D call. CDR1 SGHTA and CDR2 FQGTGA come from the germline V gene. There are 14 residues in the CDR3. Between the trimmed V and J ends, which lost 1 base and 7 bases, there was a span of 11 bases. The CDR3 sequence is CASSLNPGYNEQFF. Here the CDR3 DNA reads TGTGCCAGCAGCTTAAACCCCGGGTATAATGAGCAGTTCTTC.

This clonotype showed up just once. The chain has TRBV28 and TRBJ2-7; TRBD2 might be the D (5 bases). The V end was cut by 4 bases, the J end by 3 bases, with 10 bases between. Germline V gene data show CDR1 as MDHEN and CDR2 as SYDVKM. The length of the CDR3 is 13 residues. This chain's CDR3 is CASSSGFLYEQYV. The CDR3 DNA reads TGTGCCAGCAGTTCGGGGTTCCTCTACGAGCAGTACGTC.

The J gene is TRBJ2-5, the V gene TRBV6-6; D is perhaps TRBD1 (5 bases). Germline CDR1 is MNHNY and CDR2 is SVGAGI (reference sequence). This CDR3 has 15 amino acids. Trimming stripped 0 bases from V and 2 bases from J, with 10 bases between. As DNA, the CDR3 is TGTGCCAGCAGTTACTCAGGGGATGGTCAAGAGACCCAGTACTTC. Protein product: CASSYSGDGQETQYF.

This clonotype appeared many times. The genes are TRBV20-1 and TRBJ2-7, with TRBD2 matching over 7 bases. The germline V gene has CDR1 DFQATT and CDR2 SNEGSKA (reference sequence). The CDR3 has 12 residues. The J segment lost 4 bases and the V segment lost 5 bases, leaving 5 bases of the junction unmatched. This chain's CDR3 is CSAGREGYEQYF. The CDR3 DNA is TGCAGTGCTGGCAGGGAGGGATACGAGCAGTACTTC.

This chain links TRBV12-3 or TRBV12-4 with TRBJ2-7; 12 positions match TRBD2. The V gene end was trimmed by 6 bases and the J gene end by 0 bases; junction bases not matched to a gene: 3. The CDR3 consists of 15 residues. CDR3: CASRKLAGGSYEQYF. The CDR3, as DNA: TGTGCCAGCAGAAAACTAGCGGGGGGCTCCTACGAGCAGTACTTC.

The J gene is TRBJ2-3, the V gene TRBV7-2; maybe TRBD2 (6 bases). V shed 6 bases and J shed 0 bases, with 19 bases lying between them. Germline V gene lookup returns CDR1 SGHTA and CDR2 FQGNSA. The CDR3 is 17 residues long. The CDR3: CASRPRRGLTSTDTQYF. The CDR3 DNA sequence: TGTGCCAGCAGGCCGAGGCGGGGTTTAACTAGCACAGATACGCAGTATTTT.

Ten or more counts support this clonotype. J is TRBJ2-1 and V is TRBV9; D gene uncertain. From germline, CDR1 is SGDLS and CDR2 YYNGEE. The V end lost 3 bases, the J end lost 6 bases, and 19 bases lay between the germline ends. The CDR3 contains 16 residues. CDR3 DNA: TGTGCCAGCAGCGCTCGACTCGAAGGCTGGTCCAATGAGCAGTTCTTC. Its translation is CASSARLEGWSNEQFF.

This clonotype showed up just a few times. This chain connects TRBV29-1 to TRBJ2-1; 13 nucleotides align to TRBD2. Losses at the gene ends were 7 bases for V and 12 bases for J; bases not matched to a gene: 12. From germline, CDR1 is SQVTM and CDR2 ANQGSEA. This CDR3 has 14 amino acids. This CDR3 is CSAGTSGVLRGQFF. CDR3 DNA: TGCAGCGCCGGGACTAGCGGGGTCCTTAGGGGGCAGTTCTTC.